These 2 T cell receptor beta chains originate from one sample sequenced in a study of shared clonotypes between healthy human individuals (dated by TCRdb to 2019 to 2021). Libraries were built with the immunoSEQ multiplex PCR assay. TCRdb re-hosts the immuneACCESS table, in-frame sequences only. Its copies lack some clones; in the studies checked, an unresolved V gene accounts for under half of them, and the cause for the rest is not known. Present in this sample are approximately 2.4 million clones, approximately 94% of which were seen just once. Less than 0.15% of the sample goes to the ten largest clones. Sample: naive CD4+ T cells sorted from blood. Per the publication, the cell subset or site label means: CD45RA+ positively selected. All receptors derive from a man between 18 and 29 years old in good health.

The V call is TRBV5-1, the J call TRBJ2-2, with 10 bases lining up with TRBD2. This CDR3 has 16 amino acids. Unmatched junction bases numbered 5, after V lost 0 bases and J lost 6 bases. Germline V gene sequence: CDR1 SGHRS, CDR2 YFSETQ. CDR3 DNA sequence: TGCGCCAGCAGCTTGGATCCCAGCGGGAGGGCCGGGGAGCTGTTTTTT. Translation gives CASSLDPSGRAGELFF.

The CDR3, as DNA: TGTGCCAGCAGCTTCGGGCCAGCCGCCGGGGAGCTGTTTTTT. This translates into CASSFGPAAGELFF. The rearrangement uses TRBV9 and TRBJ2-2; D unresolved. The V gene's germline CDR1 is SGDLS and CDR2 YYNGEE. The CDR3 sequence is 14 residues long. Trimming took off 4 bases at V and 6 bases at J, with 13 bases between the two ends.